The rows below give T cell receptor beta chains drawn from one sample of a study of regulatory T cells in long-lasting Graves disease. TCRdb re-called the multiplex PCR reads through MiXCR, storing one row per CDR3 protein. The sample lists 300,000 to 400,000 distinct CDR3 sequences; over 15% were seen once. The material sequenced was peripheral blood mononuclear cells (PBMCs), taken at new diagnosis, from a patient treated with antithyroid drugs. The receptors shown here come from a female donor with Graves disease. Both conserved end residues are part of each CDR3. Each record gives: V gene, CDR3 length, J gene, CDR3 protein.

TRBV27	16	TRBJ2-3	CASSLWAGLGTDTQYF
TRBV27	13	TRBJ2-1	CASSLSVVNEQFF
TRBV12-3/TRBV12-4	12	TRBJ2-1	CASSSDEVEQFF
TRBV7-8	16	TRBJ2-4	CASSLASPVRGDIQYF
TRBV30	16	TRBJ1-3	CAWSVGTLISGNTIYF
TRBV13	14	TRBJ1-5	CASSPGQANKPQHF
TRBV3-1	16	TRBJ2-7	CASSQVASGFAYEQYF
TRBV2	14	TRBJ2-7	CASTAGGSSYEQYF
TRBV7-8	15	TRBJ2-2	CASSLSPQGTGELFF
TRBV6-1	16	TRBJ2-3	CASSETPLGRQDTQYF
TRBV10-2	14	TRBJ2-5	CASSGKGPEGTQYF
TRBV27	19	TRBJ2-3	CASSLWGGTSGTSTDTQYF
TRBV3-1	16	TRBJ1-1	CASSQGNPRRNTEAFF
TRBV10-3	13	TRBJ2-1	CATAGTSDNEQFF
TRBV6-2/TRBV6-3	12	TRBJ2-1	CASTKGGNEQFF
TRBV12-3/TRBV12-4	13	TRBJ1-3	CASSLSLRNTTYF
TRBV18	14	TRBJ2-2	CASSPVGYTGELFF
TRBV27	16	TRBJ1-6	CASSLGGTGAISPLHF
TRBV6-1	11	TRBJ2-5	CASGPEETQYF
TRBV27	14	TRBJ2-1	CASSVGRTYNEQFF
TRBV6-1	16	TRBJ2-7	CASSDQGLAGEYEQYF
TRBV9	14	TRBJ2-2	CASSVDRGPGELFF
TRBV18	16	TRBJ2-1	CASSPPGQGSYNEQFF
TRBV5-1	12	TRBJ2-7	CASSYDMMKQYF
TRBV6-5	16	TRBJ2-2	CASSYSTGQITGELFF
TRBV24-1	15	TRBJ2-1	CATHKGASTYNEQFF
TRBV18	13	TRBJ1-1	CASSPDPDRVPFF
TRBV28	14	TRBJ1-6	CASRQTGFGSPLHF
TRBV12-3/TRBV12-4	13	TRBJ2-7	CASSLARGAEQYF
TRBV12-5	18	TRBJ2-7	CASGHPPTGTSDPYEQYF
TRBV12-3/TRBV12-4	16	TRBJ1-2	CASSSEPGTGNYGYTF
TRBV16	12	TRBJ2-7	CASSQSAAKRYF
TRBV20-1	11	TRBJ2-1	CRAKSGNEQFF